This entry features one T cell receptor (beta chain) sequence. Naive CD8 cells, CD45RO-negative and positively selected for CCR7, excluded terminally differentiated effector memory CD45RA+ cells. This record comes from a study of shared clonotypes between healthy human individuals. Sequenced by immunoSEQ multiplex PCR; TCRdb stores in-frame clones only, minus some. The sample has 760,000 or so clones; 96% are singletons. The germline CDR1 and CDR2 sequences are SEHNR and FQNEAQ (reference sequence). This CDR3 comprises 15 residues. With 1 base removed from V and 0 bases from J, the gap between germline ends came to 6 bases.

The rearrangement uses TRBV7-9 and TRBJ1-4; D uncertain. Sequencing input: naive CD8+ T cells sorted from blood. This receptor was obtained from a man younger than 40 in good health. Here the CDR3 DNA reads TGTGCCAGCAGCTTAGTTGGGACAACTAATGAAAAACTGTTTTTT. Translation: CASSLVGTTNEKLFF.